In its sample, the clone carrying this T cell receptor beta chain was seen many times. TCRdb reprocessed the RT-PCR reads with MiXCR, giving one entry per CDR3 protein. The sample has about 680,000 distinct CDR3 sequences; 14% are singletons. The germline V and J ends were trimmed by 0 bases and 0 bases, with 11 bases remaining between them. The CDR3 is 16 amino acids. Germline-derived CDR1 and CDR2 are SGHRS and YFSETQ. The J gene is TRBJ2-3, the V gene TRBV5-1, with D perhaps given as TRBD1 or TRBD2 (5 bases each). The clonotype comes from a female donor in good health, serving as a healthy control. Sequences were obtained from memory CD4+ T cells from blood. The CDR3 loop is CASSLGGTTSTDTQYF. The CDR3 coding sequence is TGCGCCAGCAGCTTGGGAGGGACCACTAGCACAGATACGCAGTATTTT.